The source of this T cell receptor (beta chain) is a study of shared clonotypes between healthy human individuals. Genomic DNA belonging to each subset was distributed in equal measure over several immunoSEQ plates. Each replicate PCR on the sorted subsets used roughly 190 ng DNA (around 30,000 T cell genomes). Profiled with immunoSEQ multiplex PCR; TCRdb holds only in-frame clones, not every one. The sample lists about 980,000 clones; 70% to 85% were seen once. As regards this clone: Its antigen remains unidentified.

The V gene lost 5 bases and the J gene lost 2 bases, with 15 bases spanning the gap. Germline values: CDR1 MDHEN, CDR2 SYDVKM. This CDR3 is 15 amino acids long. Broader study findings: With a handful of donors compared, around 5% of naive CD4 clonotypes were shared.

This receptor was obtained from a man in his late teens or twenties in good health. The chain employs TRBV28 and TRBJ2-5; the D is unclear. Sample: memory CD4+ T cells sorted from blood. The subset denotes: CD45RA-negative fraction. The CDR3 coding sequence is TGTGCCAGCAGTCGTGTTGCGCCGCAACAAGAGACCCAGTACTTC. As protein: CASSRVAPQQETQYF.